This entry lists 23 T cell receptor beta chains sequenced from one sample in a study of cytomegalovirus exposure and HLA in healthy donors. PCR employed 60 Vbeta and 13 Jbeta primers. Method: immunoSEQ multiplex PCR; TCRdb's copy keeps in-frame clones and lacks some. The sample includes about 93,000 clones, about four fifths of them seen just once. Sequenced sample: PBMCs. The receptors originated from a man aged 30-40 years in good health and CMV-seronegative.

V gene TRBV19 combines with J gene TRBJ1-5; tentative D call: TRBD1 (5 bases). The CDR3 loop spans 16 amino acids. CDR1 and CDR2 from the germline V gene are LNHDA and SQIVND (reference sequence). V lost 6 bases, J lost 2 bases, and 17 bases lay in between. This CDR3 reads CASRPPGTKGNQPQHF. In DNA form, the CDR3 reads TGTGCCAGTAGGCCACCGGGGACTAAGGGCAATCAGCCCCAGCATTTT.

The chain carries TRBV5-4 and TRBJ1-6, with D possibly TRBD1 on 6 matching bases. The ends were cut back, 2 bases at V and 7 bases at J, with 13 bases in the middle. CDR1 is SGHNT, CDR2 YYREEE, per germline (reference sequence). The CDR3 length is 15 residues. The CDR3 nucleotides read TGTGCCAGCAGCTTACAGGGCGGCCGGAATTCACCCCTCCACTTT. This translates into CASSLQGGRNSPLHF. Together with reference TRBV5-4 and TRBJ1-6, the CDR3 gives the full variable domain: ETGVTQSPTHLIKTRGQQVTLRCSSQSGHNTVSWYQQALGQGPQFIFQYYREEENGRGNFPPRFSGLQFPNYSSELNVNALELDDSALYLCASSLQGGRNSPLHFGNGTRLTVT.

The rearrangement joins TRBV9 to TRBJ2-3; D is unresolved. Germline-derived CDR1 and CDR2 are SGDLS and YYNGEE. Trimming removed 0 bases at V and 2 bases at J, with 4 bases between. The CDR3 runs to 13 residues. The CDR3 protein is CASSVGATDTQYF. CDR3 DNA sequence: TGTGCCAGCAGCGTAGGGGCCACAGATACGCAGTATTTT.

The chain recombines TRBV9 with TRBJ1-2; no firm D call. V gave up 3 bases and J gave up 8 bases, with 11 bases separating them. Germline CDR1 SGDLS, CDR2 YYNGEE. This CDR3 contains 12 residues. CDR3 in amino acids: CASSGTQFGYTF. CDR3 sequence (DNA): TGTGCCAGCAGCGGAACCCAGTTCGGCTACACCTTC.

This clone turned up a few times. V gene TRBV15 combines with J gene TRBJ1-5; D perhaps matches TRBD1 (6 bases). The V and J ends lost 5 bases and 6 bases respectively, with 17 bases between them. This CDR3 is 15 amino acids long. Germline CDR1 reads LNHNV; CDR2 reads YYDKDF (reference sequence). The CDR3 bases are TGTGCCACCAGCGAACCTATTACAGGGAGTCAGCCCCAGCATTTT. Translation gives CATSEPITGSQPQHF.

The chain uses TRBV30 and TRBJ1-2; no reliable D call. Germline assignment: CDR1 GTSNPN and CDR2 SVGIG (reference sequence). Trimming stripped 8 bases from V and 2 bases from J, with 15 bases between. This CDR3 comprises 13 residues. The CDR3 nucleotides are TGTGCCGGACCCTCCGGGAGGAACTATGGCTACACCTTC. Translation gives CAGPSGRNYGYTF. Full variable domain (missing parts from reference TRBV30 and TRBJ1-2): SQTIHQWPATLVQPVGSPLSLECTVEGTSNPNLYWYRQAAGRGLQLLFYSVGIGQISSEVPQNLSASRPQDRQFILSSKKLLLSDSGFYLCAGPSGRNYGYTFGSGTRLTVV.

The rearrangement links TRBV5-5 to TRBJ1-6; D remains ambiguous. The germline V and J ends were trimmed by 0 bases and 7 bases, with 11 bases remaining between them. In germline, CDR1 is SGHKS, CDR2 YYEKEE (reference sequence). The CDR3 length is 15 residues. The DNA of the CDR3 is TGTGCCAGCAGCTTGGAGGCGGTCCTAAATTCACCCCTCCACTTT. This translates into CASSLEAVLNSPLHF.

V is TRBV5-1 and J is TRBJ1-5, with 7 positions matching TRBD1. The CDR3 is 16 amino acids. Germline loops: CDR1 SGHRS, CDR2 YFSETQ. V dropped 4 bases and J dropped 0; count of bases not matched to a gene: 7. The CDR3 DNA reads TGCGCCAGCAGCACATCACAGGGGTCTAGCAATCAGCCCCAGCATTTT. Translation: CASSTSQGSSNQPQHF.

The count of this clone is one. V is TRBV6-6 and J is TRBJ1-5; D is perhaps TRBD1 (6 bases). The CDR3 has 15 residues. From germline, CDR1 is MNHNY and CDR2 SVGAGI (reference sequence). The germline V and J ends were trimmed by 10 bases and 1 base, with 17 bases remaining between them. CDR3 amino acids: CATGKTGNSNQPQHF. In DNA form, the CDR3 reads TGTGCCACCGGAAAAACAGGGAACAGCAATCAGCCCCAGCATTTT.

The rearrangement uses TRBV23-1 and TRBJ2-5, with TRBD2 identical over 7 bases. The DNA end is more similar to TRBJ2-7, so the J call may be wrong. TRBV23-1 is reported as an ORF; its role is uncertain. The CDR3 is 16 amino acids. CDR3 DNA sequence: TGCGCCAGCAGTCAATATTGGCGGGAGTCTTCCTACGAGCAGTACTTC. This translates into CASSQYWRESSYEQYF.

V is TRBV19 and J is TRBJ2-1; 7 nucleotides align to TRBD1. Germline V gives CDR1 LNHDA, CDR2 SQIVND (reference sequence). The CDR3 consists of 14 residues. With 2 bases clipped from V and 6 bases from J, the junction kept 4 bases outside the gene matches. This CDR3 is CASSIRGPLNEQFF. CDR3 nucleotides: TGTGCCAGTAGTATAAGGGGGCCCCTCAATGAGCAGTTCTTC.

This chain joins TRBV18 and TRBJ2-1; the match to TRBD1 covers 8 bases. CDR3 length: 16 amino acids. Germline values: CDR1 KGHSH, CDR2 LQKENI. V shed 5 bases and J 7 bases; nucleotides not matched to a gene: 13. CDR3 coding DNA: TGTGCCAGCTCAGGACGACAGGGGACTTCAACGAATGAGCAGTTCTTC. This codes for CASSGRQGTSTNEQFF.

The chain recombines TRBV19 with TRBJ2-7; weak D call: TRBD2 (6 bases). This CDR3 contains 16 residues. Germline V lookup: CDR1 LNHDA, CDR2 SQIVND (reference sequence). The V end lost 5 bases, the J end lost 4 bases, and 21 bases lay between the germline ends. CDR3 sequence reads: CASSPPPGTSQYEQYF. The CDR3 coding sequence is TGTGCCAGTAGTCCACCCCCCGGGACTTCTCAGTACGAGCAGTACTTC.

The chain recombines TRBV19 with TRBJ2-5, with 10 nucleotides matching TRBD1. The CDR3 loop spans 15 amino acids. Germline trimming cut 7 bases from V and 1 base from J; bases unmatched to any gene: 6. CDR1 and CDR2 (germline): LNHDA, SQIVND (reference sequence). The CDR3 nucleotides are TGTGCCAGTAAAACAAGGGACAGGGGCCAAGAGACCCAGTACTTC. Amino acids: CASKTRDRGQETQYF.

V usage is TRBV5-5 and J usage is TRBJ1-5, with D perhaps matching TRBD1 (6 bases). Germline CDR1 and CDR2: SGHKS and YYEKEE (reference sequence). Trimming stripped 0 bases from V and 7 bases from J, with 11 bases between. This CDR3 is 14 amino acids long. CDR3 bases: TGTGCCAGCAGCTTGGGGGGGGGCAGGCAGCCCCAGCATTTT. Its translation: CASSLGGGRQPQHF.

The chain is built from TRBV30 and TRBJ2-2, with TRBD1 identical over 8 bases. The CDR3 extends over 15 amino acids. Germline assignment: CDR1 GTSNPN and CDR2 SVGIG (reference sequence). Losses at the gene ends were 0 bases for V and 6 bases for J; bases not matched to a gene: 6. CDR3 coding DNA: TGTGCCTGGAGTGTACAGGACAGGGTGGCCGGGGAGCTGTTTTTT. Residues: CAWSVQDRVAGELFF.

In this sample, this clone turned up a few times. V is TRBV19 and J is TRBJ2-6, with D possibly being TRBD1 (5 bases). The CDR3 loop spans 16 amino acids. Trimming cost V 2 bases and J 2 bases, with 10 bases left between them. CDR1 and CDR2 (germline): LNHDA, SQIVND (reference sequence). The CDR3 region has the DNA TGTGCCAGTAGTATATCAGGGATCCCTGGGGCCAACGTCCTGACTTTC. As protein: CASSISGIPGANVLTF.

The chain couples TRBV10-3 to TRBJ2-3; D remains ambiguous. Germline values: CDR1 ENHRY, CDR2 SYGVKD. CDR3 length: 15 amino acids. Trimming took off 7 bases at V and 7 bases at J, with 21 bases between the two ends. As DNA, the CDR3 is TGTGCCATCACAACTTCCGATCCTTCGAGCCATACGCAGTATTTT. Protein sequence: CAITTSDPSSHTQYF.

The chain is built from TRBV28 and TRBJ1-2, with D uncertain. The V and J ends lost 5 bases and 4 bases respectively, with 14 bases between them. The CDR3 sequence is 14 residues long. Germline V gives CDR1 MDHEN, CDR2 SYDVKM. CDR3 protein: CASSTPFRSYGYTF. The DNA for the CDR3 is TGTGCCAGCAGTACCCCCTTCCGGTCCTATGGCTACACCTTC.

The V and J genes are TRBV27 and TRBJ2-1; a possible D gene is TRBD1 (5 bases). Germline CDR1 reads MNHEY; CDR2 reads SMNVEV (reference sequence). The length of the CDR3 is 14 residues. The V gene lost 0 bases and the J gene lost 8 bases, with 11 bases spanning the gap. CDR3 residues: CASSLSAGLHEQFF. The CDR3 region has the DNA TGTGCCAGCAGTTTATCGGCAGGGCTTCATGAGCAGTTCTTC.

A remark on this clone: Germline is not matched at one junction end, which may reflect a read error. V gene TRBV10-3 combines with J gene TRBJ1-3, with a weak D call TRBD1 (6 bases). This CDR3 has 13 amino acids. The germline gives CDR1 ENHRY, CDR2 SYGVKD. CDR3 residues: CAIAGGRRNSIYF. CDR3 in DNA: TGTGCCATCGCGGGGGGCAGGAGAAACAGCATATATTTT.

As DNA, the CDR3 is TGTGCCAGCAGCTTACGTGTCGGTCCGAACAACACTGAAGCTTTCTTT. It yields the protein CASSLRVGPNNTEAFF. V gene TRBV7-9 combines with J gene TRBJ1-1; D gene ambiguous. This CDR3 contains 16 residues. CDR1 is SEHNR, CDR2 FQNEAQ, per germline (reference sequence). Trimming took 2 bases from V and 2 from J, leaving 15 bases between them.

DNA for the CDR3: TGTGCCAGCCGATCGGGACTAGCGGGGGAGGGGAGCTCCTACAATGAGCAGTTCTTC. Its translation is CASRSGLAGEGSSYNEQFF. The V call is TRBV27, the J call TRBJ2-1; 14 bases fit TRBD2. Germline assignment: CDR1 MNHEY and CDR2 SMNVEV (reference sequence). V dropped 8 bases and J dropped 0; count of bases not matched to a gene: 12. The CDR3 runs 19 residues.